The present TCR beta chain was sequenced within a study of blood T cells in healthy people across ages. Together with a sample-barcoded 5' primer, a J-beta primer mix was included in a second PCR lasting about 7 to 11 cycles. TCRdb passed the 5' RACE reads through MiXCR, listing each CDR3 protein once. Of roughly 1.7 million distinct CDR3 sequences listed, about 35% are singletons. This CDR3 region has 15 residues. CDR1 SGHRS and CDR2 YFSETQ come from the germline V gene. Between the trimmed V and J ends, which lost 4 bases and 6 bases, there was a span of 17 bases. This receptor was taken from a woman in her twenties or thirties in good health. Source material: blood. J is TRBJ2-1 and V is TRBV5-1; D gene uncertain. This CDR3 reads CASSPPNGVTNEQFF. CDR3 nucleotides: TGCGCCAGCAGCCCCCCGAACGGTGTAACCAATGAGCAGTTCTTC.